This is a list of T cell receptor beta chains from one sample in a study of PD-1 blockade in classical Hodgkin lymphoma. This table comes from immunoSEQ multiplex PCR, and its TCRdb copy is limited to in-frame clones, with some not included. The data show roughly 32,000 clones, roughly 80% seen once. The sequenced sample was peripheral blood mononuclear cells (PBMCs), obtained at baseline. The receptors were gathered from a human donor with classical Hodgkin lymphoma. The CDR3 runs from the conserved cysteine through the conserved F or W. D genes are given only for firm matches. For some rows the clone size is stated as once, few or many, or as a class when expanded; others skip it.

D	J	V	length	size	DNA	CDR3
NA	TRBJ2-3	TRBV2	13	NA	TGTGCCAGCAGGACTTCAGGGTTAGATACGCAGTATTTT	CASRTSGLDTQYF
NA	TRBJ1-6	TRBV7-9	14	NA	TGTGCCAGCAACCAACAGGGAAGGAATTCACCCCTCCACTTT	CASNQQGRNSPLHF
NA	TRBJ1-2	TRBV19	16	NA	TGTGCCAGTAGTATTTTCGGCGGGCTCGGGGGCTATGGCTACACCTTC	CASSIFGGLGGYGYTF
TRBD1	TRBJ2-2	TRBV19	14	once	TGTGCCAGTTACCGGACAGGGTTTATCGGGGAGCTGTTTTTT	CASYRTGFIGELFF
TRBD2	TRBJ2-1	TRBV10-3	14	NA	TGTGCCATCAGGACTAGCGGGGGGCATAATGAGCAGTTCTTC	CAIRTSGGHNEQFF
NA	TRBJ1-5	TRBV6-5	13	NA	TGTGCCAGCAGCCCCGACAGCAATCAGCCCCAGCATTTT	CASSPDSNQPQHF
NA	TRBJ1-2	TRBV9	13	NA	TGTGCCAGCAGCGTAGGGGGGAATAAAGGCTACACCTTC	CASSVGGNKGYTF
NA	TRBJ1-6	TRBV11-2	14	few	TGTGCCAGCAGCTACTCCAGGGAATTATCACCCCTCCACTTT	CASSYSRELSPLHF
NA	TRBJ1-1	TRBV18	16	NA	TGTGCCAGCTCACCGCCGGGCCCCTATCAGGACACTGAAGCTTTCTTT	CASSPPGPYQDTEAFF
NA	TRBJ1-4	TRBV20-1	11	NA	TGCAGTGTCAGGGCGGGGGAAAAACTGTTTTTT	CSVRAGEKLFF
NA	TRBJ2-5	TRBV6-5	14	NA	TGTGCCAGCATGGTAGACTATACTCAAGAGACCCAGTACTTC	CASMVDYTQETQYF
TRBD1	TRBJ1-3	TRBV10-3	16	NA	TGTGCCATCAGGCCGGGACAGGGGACCTCTGGAAACACCATATATTTT	CAIRPGQGTSGNTIYF
NA	TRBJ1-1	TRBV28	12	NA	TGTGCCAGCAGTTCAGCGAACACTGAAGCTTTCTTT	CASSSANTEAFF
TRBD1	TRBJ1-2	TRBV5-1	16	NA	TGCGCCAGCAGCCCCCTCTCCCGGACAGGGGTCTCTGGCTACACCTTC	CASSPLSRTGVSGYTF
NA	TRBJ1-3	TRBV6-5	15	NA	TGTGCCAGCAGTTACTCGGGAAGAGGAGGCGGCACCATATATTTT	CASSYSGRGGGTIYF
TRBD1	TRBJ2-1	TRBV6-5	14	NA	TGTGCCAGCAGTTCCGCCACACGGGACAGCCAGCAGTTCTTC	CASSSATRDSQQFF
TRBD1	TRBJ1-3	TRBV2	14	NA	TGTGCCAGCAAGAGAGGGGGCTTTGGAAACACCATATATTTT	CASKRGGFGNTIYF